These T cell receptor beta chains were read from a single sample in a study of tumor-infiltrating T cells and Merkel cell polyomavirus. Sequencing was performed with immunoSEQ multiplex PCR; in TCRdb, only in-frame clones are kept and a portion is missing. The data contain 2,000 to 2,500 clones, roughly 98% of them singletons. The sample taken for sequencing was lymph node tissue. These receptors were obtained from a man aged 70 or older with Merkel cell carcinoma. CDR3s leave out the opening cysteine and the closing phenylalanine or tryptophan.

v_call cdr3_aa
TRBV7-2 ASSARLAEEETQY
TRBV4-2 ASSQDSGAGGITGELF
TRBV18 ASSNGQGATGELF
TRBV18 ASRRQGLAGGLPGELF
TRBV7-8 ASRGGASGQETQY
TRBV6-5 ASSRDWRDTEAF